These 27 T cell receptor beta chains were sequenced from one sample in a study of T cell repertoires in cytomegalovirus infection. These receptors' antigens are unknown. TCRdb processed the reads anew with MiXCR; each CDR3 protein has one entry. Of some 500,000 distinct CDR3 sequences in the sample, over 35% are singletons; the top ten hold over 45%. Sequences were derived from cultured PBMCs, sampled from culture after CMV antigen stimulation. All receptors derive from a human donor in good health (CMV status not recorded). Some clones in this sample may be carry-over from other donors' samples.

The chain is built from TRBV7-9 and TRBJ1-5; D remains ambiguous. CDR1 is SEHNR and CDR2 is FQNEAQ in the germline V gene (reference sequence). The CDR3 spans 12 residues. The V gene lost 3 bases and the J gene lost 6 bases, with 6 bases spanning the gap. The DNA for the CDR3 is TGTGCCAGCAGCTTGGGGTTTCAGCCCCAGCATTTT. It codes for CASSLGFQPQHF.

V usage is TRBV7-2 and J usage is TRBJ2-5; D is tentatively TRBD1 or TRBD2 (5 bases each). Germline-derived CDR1 and CDR2 are SGHTA and FQGNSA. The CDR3 has 15 residues. V shed 5 bases and J shed 4 bases, with 17 bases lying between them. This CDR3 reads CASSVGLGVGETQYF. The CDR3 nucleotides read TGTGCCAGCAGCGTGGGTTTGGGGGTGGGAGAGACCCAGTACTTC.

This sequence joins TRBV11-2 and TRBJ1-1; 7 nucleotides line up with TRBD1. Germline V gene data show CDR1 as SGHAT and CDR2 as FQNNGV. The CDR3 extends over 16 amino acids. The J segment lost 4 bases and the V segment lost 4 bases, leaving 12 bases of the junction unmatched. In DNA form, the CDR3 reads TGTGCCAGCAGCTCCCTGGACAGGCCTCGGGGCACTGAAGCTTTCTTT. This sequence encodes CASSSLDRPRGTEAFF.

The CDR3 loop is CAISEPSYRATEAFF. Written as DNA, the CDR3 is TGTGCCATCAGTGAGCCGAGCTACAGGGCCACTGAAGCTTTCTTT. This rearrangement joins TRBV10-3 to TRBJ1-1, with a possible D match to TRBD1 (6 bases). This CDR3 comprises 15 residues. The germline gives CDR1 ENHRY, CDR2 SYGVKD. V was trimmed by 2 bases and J by 4 bases, leaving 14 bases between them.

In DNA form, the CDR3 reads TGTGCCAGTAGCCGGTGGGGACTTAATGAAAAACTGTTTTTT. Encoded protein: CASSRWGLNEKLFF. J is TRBJ1-4 and V is TRBV19, with D possibly being TRBD1 (5 bases). CDR1 LNHDA and CDR2 SQIVND come from the germline V gene (reference sequence). V lost 6 bases and J lost 4, with 12 bases in between. The CDR3 totals 14 residues.

This clonotype has ten or more counts. The chain has TRBV7-6 and TRBJ2-1, with unresolved D. Between the trimmed V and J ends, which lost 4 bases and 6 bases, there was a span of 7 bases. The CDR3 sequence is 12 residues long. Germline V gene lookup returns CDR1 SGHVS and CDR2 FNYEAQ. This CDR3 reads CASSSNVNEQFF. In nucleotides, the CDR3 is TGTGCCAGCAGCTCCAATGTCAATGAGCAGTTCTTC.

This clonotype came up many times. J is TRBJ2-1 and V is TRBV7-2; possible D gene TRBD1, 6 bases. This CDR3 has 11 amino acids. Germline loops: CDR1 SGHTA, CDR2 FQGNSA. Trimming shortened V by 2 bases and J by 10 bases, and 6 bases separated the two germline ends. This chain's CDR3 is CASSLTGEQFF. The CDR3 DNA follows: TGTGCCAGCAGCTTAACAGGGGAGCAGTTCTTC.

This clonotype was detected many times. V is TRBV7-2 and J is TRBJ1-2; 8 bases fit TRBD1. V was clipped by 2 bases and J by 6 bases; unmatched bases: 11. The CDR3 has 16 residues. Germline V gives CDR1 SGHTA, CDR2 FQGNSA. The CDR3 DNA follows: TGTGCCAGCAGCTTAAGACCGACAGGGGAGAGTAATGGCTACACCTTC. The encoded protein is CASSLRPTGESNGYTF.

This clonotype was detected a few times. The rearrangement links TRBV6-1 to TRBJ1-4; no clear D. The CDR3 runs 13 residues. V lost 6 bases to trimming and J lost 11 bases, with 16 bases between them. Looked up from germline, CDR1 is MNHNS and CDR2 is SASEGT. Here the CDR3 reads CASRIYWGGKLFF. The CDR3 DNA reads TGTGCCAGCAGGATATATTGGGGAGGGAAACTGTTTTTT.

The CDR3 here is CASSLGPGTGGWQPQHF. In DNA form, the CDR3 reads TGTGCCAGCAGCTTAGGGCCAGGGACAGGGGGTTGGCAGCCCCAGCATTTT. The chain combines TRBV7-2 with TRBJ1-5, with 11 bases matching TRBD1. The V gene's germline CDR1 is SGHTA and CDR2 FQGNSA. After removal of 1 base from V and 7 bases from J, the junction contained 9 bases not matched to a gene. The CDR3 covers 17 residues. The variable domain in full, completed from reference TRBV7-2 and TRBJ1-5, reads GAGVSQSPSNKVTEKGKDVELRCDPISGHTALYWYRQSLGQGLEFLIYFQGNSAPDKSGLPSDRFSAERTGGSVSTLTIQRTQQEDSAVYLCASSLGPGTGGWQPQHFGDGTRLSIL.

DNA of the CDR3: TGCAGTGCATCCGGGGGTACAGGGGACACTGAAGCTTTCTTT. Amino acids: CSASGGTGDTEAFF. V and J are TRBV20-1 and TRBJ1-1, with 7 bases that match TRBD1. Losses at the gene ends were 6 bases for V and 3 bases for J; bases not matched to a gene: 10. There are 14 residues in the CDR3. Germline V gene sequence: CDR1 DFQATT, CDR2 SNEGSKA (reference sequence).

V and J are TRBV7-2 and TRBJ2-7; D ambiguous. V was shortened by 1 base and J by 0 bases, with 13 bases between the two germline ends. The CDR3 is made up of 16 amino acids. The V gene's germline CDR1 is SGHTA and CDR2 FQGNSA. The CDR3 loop is CASSLVATTASYEQYF. For the CDR3, the DNA is TGTGCCAGCAGCTTAGTTGCCACTACCGCCTCCTACGAGCAGTACTTC. The full variable domain, in which reference TRBV7-2 and TRBJ2-7 provide the parts outside the CDR3, is GAGVSQSPSNKVTEKGKDVELRCDPISGHTALYWYRQSLGQGLEFLIYFQGNSAPDKSGLPSDRFSAERTGGSVSTLTIQRTQQEDSAVYLCASSLVATTASYEQYFGPGTRLTVT.

The V and J genes are TRBV6-2 or TRBV6-3 and TRBJ2-7; 8 bases map to TRBD1. Looked up from germline, CDR1 is MNHEY and CDR2 is SVGEGT. J gave up 12 bases and V 5 bases, and 9 bases lay outside the gene matches. CDR3 length: 12 residues. Here the CDR3 reads CASSTGDRLPYF. The DNA for the CDR3 is TGTGCCAGCAGTACGGGGGACAGGTTGCCGTACTTC.

This clonotype appeared a few times. V gene TRBV7-8 combines with J gene TRBJ2-1, with 9 nucleotides matching TRBD2. Trimming at V came to 1 base and at J to 6 bases, leaving 7 bases not matched to a gene. The CDR3 consists of 16 residues. The germline gives CDR1 SGHVS, CDR2 FQNEAQ. The chain's CDR3 is CASSLVLAGGPNEQFF. As DNA, the CDR3 is TGTGCCAGCAGCTTAGTACTTGCGGGGGGGCCCAATGAGCAGTTCTTC.

The V gene is TRBV20-1, the J gene TRBJ1-5; D unclear. The V gene lost 1 base and the J gene lost 11 bases, with 21 bases spanning the gap. The CDR3 totals 15 residues. Germline V lookup: CDR1 DFQATT, CDR2 SNEGSKA (reference sequence). The CDR3: CSARANPGLLGTQHF. The DNA for the CDR3 is TGCAGTGCTAGAGCAAACCCCGGGCTGCTTGGGACCCAGCATTTT.

This clonotype was found a few times. The junction departs from germline at one end; a sequencing error may be responsible. The chain has TRBV7-2 and TRBJ2-7; possible D gene TRBD2, 5 bases. This CDR3 is 14 amino acids long. CDR1 is SGHTA, CDR2 FQGNSA, per germline. The CDR3 is CDSSPAGSSYEQYF. In nucleotides, the CDR3 is TGTGACAGCAGCCCCGCGGGTTCCTCCTACGAGCAGTACTTC.

The V call is TRBV18, the J call TRBJ2-7; TRBD1 matches at 7 bases. Germline assignment: CDR1 KGHSH and CDR2 LQKENI. V lost 3 bases and J lost 1; bases outside the gene matches: 3. This CDR3 comprises 14 residues. The CDR3 coding sequence is TGTGCCAGCTCACCCGAACAGGGGTCCTACGAGCAGTACTTC. Translated, it gives CASSPEQGSYEQYF. Full variable domain (outside the CDR3, taken from reference TRBV18 and TRBJ2-7): NAGVMQNPRHLVRRRGQEARLRCSPMKGHSHVYWYRQLPEEGLKFMVYLQKENIIDESGMPKERFSAEFPKEGPSILRIQQVVRGDSAAYFCASSPEQGSYEQYFGPGTRLTVT.

The chain carries TRBV7-8 and TRBJ2-1, with D perhaps matching TRBD1 (6 bases). The length of the CDR3 is 15 residues. V was pared by 4 bases and J by 6 bases, with 16 bases between. In germline, CDR1 is SGHVS, CDR2 FQNEAQ. The CDR3 nucleotides are TGTGCCAGCAGCTCTCACAGGGCGGCGATCAATGAGCAGTTCTTC. Translated, it gives CASSSHRAAINEQFF.

This clonotype has just a few counts. The rearrangement uses TRBV7-2 and TRBJ1-1, with 7 nucleotides matching TRBD1. CDR1 SGHTA and CDR2 FQGNSA come from the germline V gene. Losses at the gene ends were 3 bases for V and 6 bases for J; bases not matched to a gene: 1. This CDR3 has 12 residues. The DNA for the CDR3 is TGTGCCAGCAGCTTCGGGACAGCTGAAGCTTTCTTT. This sequence encodes CASSFGTAEAFF.

This clonotype was detected only a few times. CDR3 DNA: TGCGCCAGCAGCCAATGGACTAGCGGGAGAAATGAGCAGTTCTTC. It is translated as CASSQWTSGRNEQFF. V and J are TRBV4-3 and TRBJ2-1, with TRBD2 matching over 13 bases. CDR1 is LGHNA and CDR2 is YSLEER in the germline V gene. This CDR3 is 15 amino acids long. With V trimmed by 2 bases and J by 7 bases, 2 bases remained unmatched.

This sequence joins TRBV20-1 and TRBJ1-4; D is undetermined. Trimming took off 4 bases at V and 4 bases at J, with 10 bases between the two ends. Germline values: CDR1 DFQATT, CDR2 SNEGSKA (reference sequence). This CDR3 has 13 amino acids. CDR3 nucleotides: TGCAGTGCTACACGGGAGGTTAATGAAAAACTGTTTTTT. The encoded protein is CSATREVNEKLFF.

This clonotype was recorded at least ten times. The rearrangement joins TRBV7-2 to TRBJ2-5; 9 positions match TRBD2. This CDR3 is built from 16 residues. Per germline, CDR1 SGHTA and CDR2 FQGNSA. With 3 bases clipped from V and 1 base from J, the junction kept 6 bases outside the gene matches. The CDR3 region has the DNA TGTGCCAGCAGCTTGGGCCTAGCGGGGTCCCAAGAGACCCAGTACTTC. Its translation: CASSLGLAGSQETQYF.

This clonotype appeared a few times. The CDR3: CASSFPTKGSGARDTQYF. DNA for the CDR3: TGTGCCAGCAGTTTCCCGACCAAAGGTAGCGGGGCAAGAGATACGCAGTATTTT. The chain recombines TRBV28 with TRBJ2-3; 8 bases agree with TRBD2. J lost 5 bases, V lost 3 bases, and 16 bases had no gene match. CDR3 length equals 18 residues. Germline V lookup: CDR1 MDHEN, CDR2 SYDVKM.

The gene calls are TRBV6-6 and TRBJ1-3; D call uncertain. V lost 5 bases, J lost 4 bases, and 12 bases lay in between. The germline V gene encodes CDR1 MNHNY and CDR2 SVGAGI (reference sequence). The CDR3 loop spans 14 amino acids. The CDR3 coding sequence is TGTGCCAGCAGTCCGGGATCCTACGGAAACACCATATATTTT. It translates to CASSPGSYGNTIYF.

V is TRBV7-8 and J is TRBJ1-1, with a tentative D call TRBD1 (5 bases). The CDR3 is made up of 14 amino acids. The germline V gene has CDR1 SGHVS and CDR2 FQNEAQ. V lost 0 bases and J lost 5, with 10 bases in between. The CDR3 bases are TGTGCCAGCAGCTTAGCGGGACTATTGACTGAAGCTTTCTTT. It is translated as CASSLAGLLTEAFF.

Note on this clonotype: The junction departs from the called germline gene at one end, perhaps through a read error. The V gene is TRBV20-1, the J gene TRBJ2-7; D is uncertain. In germline, CDR1 is DFQATT, CDR2 SNEGSKA (reference sequence). This CDR3 has 12 residues. CDR3 residues: CSAITPDYGQYF. CDR3 DNA sequence: TGCAGTGCTATAACCCCGGATTACGGGCAGTACTTC.

A note on this clonotype: The junction differs from germline at one of its ends, possibly a read error. The chain carries TRBV29-1 and TRBJ1-2; D is perhaps TRBD1 (6 bases). Looked up from germline, CDR1 is SQVTM and CDR2 is ANQGSEA. The CDR3 covers 14 residues. The CDR3 protein is CSVLNEGQNYGYNF. The CDR3, as DNA: TGCAGCGTTCTGAATGAGGGACAAAACTATGGCTACAACTTC.